A single sample is the source of the 3 T cell receptor beta chains below, sequenced in a study of shared clonotypes between healthy human individuals. Clones were read by immunoSEQ multiplex PCR, and TCRdb kept only the in-frame ones, dropping some. This table has about 380,000 clones, about 96% appearing once. Sequences were obtained from memory CD8+ T cells sorted from blood. Subset: CD45RO+ cells pooled with CCR7-negative TemRA cells. The receptors were gathered from a man aged 25-45 years in good health.

V usage is TRBV6-6 and J usage is TRBJ2-7; 9 bases map to TRBD1. The CDR3 has 14 residues. J lost 6 bases, V lost 5 bases, and 8 bases had no gene match. Germline CDR1 is MNHNY and CDR2 is SVGAGI (reference sequence). Here the CDR3 reads CASSGGQGGAEQYF. The CDR3 DNA reads as TGTGCCAGCAGTGGGGGACAGGGTGGGGCCGAGCAGTACTTC.

The chain couples TRBV9 to TRBJ2-5; D perhaps matches TRBD1 (6 bases). V was trimmed by 3 bases and J by 5 bases, leaving 14 bases between them. CDR1 is SGDLS and CDR2 is YYNGEE in the germline V gene. CDR3 length: 14 residues. CDR3 nucleotide sequence: TGTGCCAGCAGCGCCTGGACAGAGGGGGAGACCCAGTACTTC. This gives the protein CASSAWTEGETQYF.

The V and J genes are TRBV5-1 and TRBJ1-2; maybe TRBD1 (5 bases). This CDR3 is 14 amino acids long. V lost 4 bases and J 11 bases, leaving 21 bases between the germline ends. Germline V gene sequence: CDR1 SGHRS, CDR2 YFSETQ. This chain's CDR3 is CASSDILKGEGYTF. The DNA of the CDR3 is TGCGCCAGCAGCGATATACTAAAAGGGGAGGGGTACACCTTC.